This T cell receptor (beta chain) was sequenced for a study of post-analysis software for immune sequencing data. Regarding the study as a whole: About 5 TRBV segments appeared more often in patients than in controls, and TRBV5-6, TRBV5-1 and TRBV20-1 were among these. Patients with multiple sclerosis recorded significantly lower normalized Chao1 diversity than controls, the study found.

cDNA libraries for TCR beta contained unique molecular identifiers. Input amounts of roughly 1 to 10 million T cells were used. These gave 500,000 or so cDNA molecules, so each molecule approximated one T cell. TCRdb analysed the PCR reads with MiXCR anew, one entry per CDR3 protein. Of about 180,000 distinct CDR3 sequences listed, 30% are singletons. Per germline, CDR1 DFQATT and CDR2 SNEGSKA (reference sequence). This CDR3 has 12 amino acids. V shed 6 bases and J shed 8 bases, with 14 bases lying between them. This clonotype was picked up many times. Its antigen is as yet unknown. This chain uses TRBV20-1 with TRBJ2-1, with D perhaps TRBD1 (7 bases). This receptor was identified in a girl aged 5-17 years with multiple sclerosis. The sequencing input was blood. The CDR3 DNA sequence: TGCAGTGCCCAGGGGGGAGAAGATGAGCAGTTCTTC. It specifies CSAQGGEDEQFF.